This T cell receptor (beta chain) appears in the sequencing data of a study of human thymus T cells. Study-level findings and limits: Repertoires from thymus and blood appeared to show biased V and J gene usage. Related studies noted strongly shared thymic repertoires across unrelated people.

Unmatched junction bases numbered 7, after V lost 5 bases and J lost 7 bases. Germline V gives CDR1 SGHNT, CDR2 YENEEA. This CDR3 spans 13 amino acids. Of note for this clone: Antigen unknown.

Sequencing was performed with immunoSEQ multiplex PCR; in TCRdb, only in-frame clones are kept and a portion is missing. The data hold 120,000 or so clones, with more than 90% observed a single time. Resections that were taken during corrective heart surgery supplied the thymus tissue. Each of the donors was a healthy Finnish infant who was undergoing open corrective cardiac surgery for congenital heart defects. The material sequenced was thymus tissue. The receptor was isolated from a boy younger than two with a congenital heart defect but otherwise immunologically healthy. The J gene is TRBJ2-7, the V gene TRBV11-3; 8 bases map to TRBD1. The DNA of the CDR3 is TGTGCCAGCAGCCGGGGACAGGATATGGAGCAGTACTTC. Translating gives CASSRGQDMEQYF. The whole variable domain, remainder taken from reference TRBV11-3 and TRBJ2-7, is EAGVVQSPRYKIIEKKQPVAFWCNPISGHNTLYWYLQNLGQGPELLIRYENEEAVDDSQLPKDRFSAERLKGVDSTLKIQPAELGDSAVYLCASSRGQDMEQYFGPGTRLTVT.